The 32 T cell receptor beta chains given below trace back to one sample, sequenced in a study of tumor-infiltrating lymphocytes in primary liver carcinoma. Starting material for RNA and DNA co-extraction consisted of roughly 19-34 mg of unsorted bulk tissue. Researchers generated TCR beta cDNA from around 0.55 ug of total RNA, relying on a constant-region primer. ARM-PCR was slightly modified, and three nested multiplex PCR rounds with it gave rise to the TCR beta libraries. The two initial PCR rounds, ten to eleven cycles each, used TRBV1-TRBV30 forward and C-beta reverse primers. TCRdb ran MiXCR on the multiplex PCR reads and lists one entry per CDR3 protein. The repertoire holds 100,000 or so distinct CDR3 sequences, with around 63% as singletons. Material: liver tumor tissue from sampling region 5. Subset of the sample: tumor region T5, tumor centre. The receptors derive from a woman in her sixties or seventies with primary liver carcinoma and hepatitis B virus infection.

The chain employs TRBV6-5 and TRBJ2-7; TRBD2 is a possible D gene (6 bases). The CDR3 is made up of 15 amino acids. Per germline, CDR1 MNHEY and CDR2 SVGAGI. V lost 2 bases and J 4 bases, leaving 15 bases between the germline ends. CDR3 amino acids: CASSYVPRGLYEQYF. The CDR3 DNA sequence: TGTGCCAGCAGTTACGTGCCGCGGGGCTTATACGAGCAGTACTTC.

Details on this clonotype: At one of its ends the junction is not consistent with the germline gene, which may arise from a read error. This sequence joins TRBV10-1 and TRBJ2-3; 7 nucleotides align to TRBD2. There are 16 residues in the CDR3. CDR1 and CDR2 from the germline V gene are WNHNN and SYGVQD (reference sequence). This CDR3 is CASSDPGLGGSDTQYF. The CDR3 region has the DNA TGCGCCAGCAGTGACCCGGGACTGGGAGGGTCGGATACGCAGTACTTT.

Turning to this clonotype: Given a much more abundant clone one base away, this may be a read error. The rearrangement joins TRBV5-1 to TRBJ2-7, with D possibly being TRBD1 (6 bases). Germline CDR1 is SGHRS and CDR2 is YFSETQ. CDR3 length: 16 amino acids. The V gene lost 0 bases and the J gene lost 3 bases, with 16 bases spanning the gap. The chain's CDR3 is CASSLGPQGCYYEQYF. The CDR3 coding sequence is TGCGCCAGCAGCTTGGGACCACAGGGCTGCTACTACGAGCAGTACTTC.

V gene TRBV28 combines with J gene TRBJ2-2; D not certain. V lost 2 bases and J lost 4, with 11 bases in between. This CDR3 is 15 amino acids long. Germline assignment: CDR1 MDHEN and CDR2 SYDVKM. CDR3 nucleotides: TGTGCCAGCAGTTTAGTAGGATCGAGCACCGGGGAGCTGTTTTTT. Translation: CASSLVGSSTGELFF. Full variable domain (outside the CDR3, taken from reference TRBV28 and TRBJ2-2): DVKVTQSSRYLVKRTGEKVFLECVQDMDHENMFWYRQDPGLGLRLIYFSYDVKMKEKGDIPEGYSVSREKKERFSLILESASTNQTSMYLCASSLVGSSTGELFFGEGSRLTVL.

This clonotype was detected many times. This chain joins TRBV24-1 and TRBJ2-2, with TRBD1 as a possible D gene (5 bases). The germline V gene encodes CDR1 KGHDR and CDR2 SFDVKD. The CDR3 has 12 residues. Trimming removed 9 bases at V and 2 bases at J, with 6 bases between. CDR3 in amino acids: CATDSNTGELFF. CDR3 in DNA: TGTGCCACCGACAGCAACACCGGGGAGCTGTTTTTT.

In this sample, this clonotype turned up many times. The J gene is TRBJ1-5, the V gene TRBV4-1; 7 nucleotides align to TRBD1. The length of the CDR3 is 14 residues. Trimming at V came to 6 bases and at J to 7 bases, leaving 9 bases not matched to a gene. Germline V lookup: CDR1 MGHRA, CDR2 YSYEKL. CDR3 coding DNA: TGCGCCAGCAGTCTAGAACAGGGGTGGCAGCCCCAGCATTTT. This gives the protein CASSLEQGWQPQHF.

This chain uses TRBV12-3 or TRBV12-4 with TRBJ2-3; TRBD1 aligns across 7 bases. The CDR3 runs to 13 residues. The CDR3 DNA follows: TGTGTCACCGACCGGGACAGACCAGATACGCAGTATTTT. Translation gives CVTDRDRPDTQYF.

Regarding this clonotype: A much larger clone lies one base from this, so it may be a read error. The chain carries TRBV10-2 and TRBJ2-1; D possibly matches TRBD1 or TRBD2 (5 bases each). V was trimmed by 2 bases and J by 0 bases, leaving 20 bases between them. Germline V gives CDR1 WSHSY, CDR2 SAAADI. This CDR3 region has 19 residues. The CDR3 nucleotides are TGCGCCAGCAGTGAGCACCGGGACCCGCTGGGTAGCTCCTACAATGAGCAGTTCTTC. Its protein product is CASSEHRDPLGSSYNEQFF.

Regarding this clonotype: Relative to the germline gene, one junction end is altered; a read error may explain this. The V call is TRBV12-3 or TRBV12-4, the J call TRBJ1-1, with D perhaps TRBD1 (5 bases). The CDR3 runs 13 residues. Written as DNA, the CDR3 is TGTGTCAGCAAGGGACCCGGTGACACTGAAGCTTTCTTT. Its translation: CVSKGPGDTEAFF.

The chain is built from TRBV12-3 or TRBV12-4 and TRBJ2-1; the D is unclear. This CDR3 spans 12 amino acids. The chain's CDR3 is CVSSRRPNEQFF. The CDR3, as DNA: TGTGTCAGTAGCCGGAGACCAAATGAGCAGTTCTTC.

There are many counts of this clonotype. V and J are TRBV6-5 and TRBJ2-3; D is undetermined. V lost 5 bases and J lost 0, with 6 bases in between. Germline CDR1 is MNHEY and CDR2 is SVGAGI. The CDR3 sequence is 13 residues long. The CDR3 DNA sequence: TGTGCCAGCAGTGACCGAAGCACAGATACGCAGTATTTT. Translation gives CASSDRSTDTQYF.

Regarding this clonotype: The CDR3 end shows no conserved phenylalanine or tryptophan, and so a read error is likely. The chain is built from TRBV6-1 and TRBJ2-7; D ambiguous. This CDR3 region has 11 residues. Trimming took off 5 bases at V and 6 bases at J, with 8 bases between the two ends. Germline assignment: CDR1 MNHNS and CDR2 SASEGT. The CDR3 loop reads CASSKSREQYL. In nucleotides, the CDR3 is TGTGCCAGCAGTAAATCTCGCGAGCAGTACTTG.

CDR3 sequence: CSARALSSGRFETQYF. CDR3 DNA sequence: TGCAGTGCTAGGGCCCTCTCTAGCGGGAGATTTGAGACCCAGTACTTC. V is TRBV20-1 and J is TRBJ2-5; 10 bases are a match to TRBD2. The CDR3 consists of 16 residues. J lost 5 bases, V lost 3 bases, and 12 bases had no gene match. CDR1 is DFQATT, CDR2 SNEGSKA, per germline (reference sequence).

This clonotype was counted once. At one end, the junction sequence differs from germline, possibly due to a read error. CDR3 DNA: TGTGTCAGCAGCTTAGAGAGGTCTTCCGAAGCTCTCTTT. This translates into CVSSLERSSEALF. V and J are TRBV11-2 and TRBJ1-1; D is undetermined. Germline CDR1 reads SGHAT; CDR2 reads FQNNGV. The CDR3 runs to 13 residues.

The rearrangement uses TRBV11-2 and TRBJ2-7, with D perhaps matching TRBD1 (5 bases). The germline V gene has CDR1 SGHAT and CDR2 FQNNGV. The germline V and J ends were trimmed by 7 bases and 0 bases, with 22 bases remaining between them. The CDR3 extends over 17 amino acids. As DNA, the CDR3 is TGTGCCAGCACTCCAATCTATATAGGGGCTAGCTCCTACGAGCAGTACTTC. It is translated as CASTPIYIGASSYEQYF. Drawing the rest from reference TRBV11-2 and TRBJ2-7, the complete variable domain is EAGVAQSPRYKIIEKRQSVAFWCNPISGHATLYWYQQILGQGPKLLIQFQNNGVVDDSQLPKDRFSAERLKGVDSTLKIQPAKLEDSAVYLCASTPIYIGASSYEQYFGPGTRLTVT.

In regard to this clonotype: It is likely a read error, because the conserved phenylalanine at the end of the CDR3 is missing. It is unclear where the CDR3 begins or ends on the DNA, so no DNA is shown, and the CDR3 is as TCRdb lists it. J is TRBJ2-7 and V is TRBV11-2. The germline V gene has CDR1 SGHAT and CDR2 FQNNGV. The CDR3 is 12 amino acids in total, end residues counted. The CDR3 loop is CVSSAGSYEEYY.

This clonotype has just a few counts. A much larger clone sits a single nucleotide away, making a read error possible. V gene TRBV10-1 combines with J gene TRBJ2-5, with no clear D. Germline V lookup: CDR1 WNHNN, CDR2 SYGVQD (reference sequence). The CDR3 covers 13 residues. CDR3 sequence (DNA): TGCGCCACCAGTCTGGACCTTCAAGAGACCCAGTACTTC. Its translation: CATSLDLQETQYF.

A word on this clonotype: At one end the junction does not follow the germline gene, possibly because of a read error. This chain joins TRBV6-5 and TRBJ2-1; 7 nucleotides agree with TRBD2. This CDR3 is 17 amino acids long. From germline, CDR1 is MNHEY and CDR2 SVGAGI. The CDR3 sequence is CASRHLSGNAAYYEQFF. The CDR3 coding sequence is TGTGCCAGCAGACACTTAAGCGGGAATGCAGCCTACTATGAGCAGTTCTTC.

To note about this clonotype: The junction does not match germline at one end; this may be a read error. The V call is TRBV7-9, the J call TRBJ1-2; TRBD1 is a possible D gene (6 bases). The CDR3 has 15 residues. The germline V gene encodes CDR1 SEHNR and CDR2 FQNEAQ (reference sequence). CDR3: CTSSLGMEGVSGYTF. The CDR3 bases are TGTACCAGCAGCTTAGGGATGGAGGGGGTGAGTGGCTACACCTTC.

On this clonotype itself: Germline is not matched at one junction end, which may reflect a read error. The chain recombines TRBV11-2 with TRBJ2-4; D uncertain. This CDR3 comprises 14 residues. CDR1 is SGHAT and CDR2 is FQNNGV in the germline V gene. The CDR3 reads CTSSSPLRKNIQYF. In nucleotides, the CDR3 is TGTACCAGCAGCTCCCCTTTGCGAAAAAACATTCAGTACTTC.

This clonotype was observed at least ten times. The chain carries TRBV29-1 and TRBJ2-3, with TRBD1 matching over 9 bases. Looked up from germline, CDR1 is SQVTM and CDR2 is ANQGSEA. The V gene end was trimmed by 8 bases and the J gene end by 4 bases; junction bases not matched to a gene: 10. The CDR3 is made up of 14 amino acids. CDR3 nucleotides: TGCAGCACTTCCGGGACAGGGTGGGCAGATACGCAGTATTTT. It encodes CSTSGTGWADTQYF.

As regards this clonotype: A junction end diverges from the germline sequence, so it may reflect a read error. The V gene is TRBV29-1, the J gene TRBJ2-3, with 7 bases matching TRBD2. CDR3 length: 15 residues. Germline lookup yields CDR1 SQVTM and CDR2 ANQGSEA. Here the CDR3 DNA reads TGCATCGTTGCTGGGGGAGGGCCCGGCACAGATACGCAGTATTTT. This sequence encodes CIVAGGGPGTDTQYF.

By share, this clonotype ranks as medium-sized (0.01 to 0.1%). This chain links TRBV11-2 with TRBJ2-7, with D possibly TRBD2 on 5 matching bases. V lost 5 bases and J 6 bases, leaving 17 bases between the germline ends. Germline CDR1 SGHAT, CDR2 FQNNGV. This CDR3 contains 14 residues. CDR3 sequence: CASSRTEGLAEQYF. Written as DNA, the CDR3 is TGTGCCAGCAGCCGTACGGAAGGTCTAGCCGAGCAGTACTTC. The full variable domain, in which reference TRBV11-2 and TRBJ2-7 provide the parts outside the CDR3, is EAGVAQSPRYKIIEKRQSVAFWCNPISGHATLYWYQQILGQGPKLLIQFQNNGVVDDSQLPKDRFSAERLKGVDSTLKIQPAKLEDSAVYLCASSRTEGLAEQYFGPGTRLTVT.

This sequence joins TRBV18 and TRBJ1-1; possibly TRBD1 for D (5 bases). The CDR3 sequence is 14 residues long. Germline V gene data show CDR1 as KGHSH and CDR2 as LQKENI. V lost 2 bases and J lost 0, with 7 bases in between. The CDR3 region has the DNA TGTGCCAGCTCACCAGGGACCATGAACACTGAAGCTTTCTTT. Amino acids: CASSPGTMNTEAFF.

Regarding this clonotype: The final CDR3 position lacks the conserved phenylalanine or tryptophan, pointing to a likely read error. V and J are TRBV6-5 and TRBJ1-2; the D gene is possibly TRBD1 (6 bases). The V end lost 4 bases, the J end lost 0 bases, and 15 bases lay between the germline ends. The CDR3 runs to 16 residues. The germline V gene encodes CDR1 MNHEY and CDR2 SVGAGI. The CDR3 is CASSFLGHVSNYGYTS. As DNA, the CDR3 is TGTGCCAGCAGTTTCCTGGGACACGTCTCTAACTATGGCTACACCTCC.

Comment on this clonotype: Germline and junction disagree at one end, which may indicate a read error. This chain connects TRBV11-2 to TRBJ2-3; 7 bases match TRBD2. CDR3 length equals 15 residues. CDR1 is SGHAT, CDR2 FQNNGV, per germline. The CDR3 DNA sequence: TGTGCCAGCAGCTTCGGACTAGGACCCCCAGATACACAGTATTTT. This translates into CASSFGLGPPDTQYF.

Details on this clonotype: The germline gene is not matched at one end of the junction; a read error may be the cause. This chain uses TRBV5-1 with TRBJ2-7; D tentatively fits TRBD1 or TRBD2 (5 bases each). This CDR3 spans 12 amino acids. Germline loops: CDR1 SGHRS, CDR2 YFSETQ. The CDR3 reads CASRDGFYGQYF. The CDR3 DNA follows: TGCGCCAGCCGGGACGGGTTCTACGGGCAGTACTTC.

This clonotype was seen ten or more times. This rearrangement joins TRBV13 to TRBJ2-1; 9 bases map to TRBD2. The CDR3 extends over 19 amino acids. V shed 4 bases, J shed 0 bases, and the junction held 13 bases outside the gene matches. The V gene's germline CDR1 is PRHDT and CDR2 FYEKMQ (reference sequence). The CDR3 sequence: CASSSRPDSSGDSYNEQFF. As DNA, the CDR3 is TGTGCCAGCAGCTCACGCCCTGATTCTAGCGGGGACTCCTACAATGAGCAGTTCTTC.

In the case of this clonotype: The germline gene is not matched at one end of the junction; a read error may be the cause. This chain connects TRBV11-2 to TRBJ2-5, with TRBD2 matching 7 bases. The CDR3 length is 16 residues. Germline loops: CDR1 SGHAT, CDR2 FQNNGV. CDR3 region: CTSCPYGGRTEETQYF. In nucleotides, the CDR3 is TGTACCAGCTGCCCCTATGGCGGGAGAACAGAAGAGACCCAGTACTTC.

Points on this clonotype: An end of the junction does not agree with germline; a read error may underlie this. The rearrangement joins TRBV11-2 to TRBJ2-7; D remains unclear. This CDR3 has 14 residues. Germline V CDR1 and CDR2: SGHAT, FQNNGV. CDR3 sequence reads: CASTLARRTYEQYF. The CDR3 nucleotides read TGCGCCAGCACTTTAGCACGGAGAACCTACGAGCAGTACTTC.

The rearrangement joins TRBV28 to TRBJ1-1; D gene ambiguous. Germline V gives CDR1 MDHEN, CDR2 SYDVKM. The CDR3 runs to 13 residues. Trimming took 5 bases from V and 1 from J, leaving 8 bases between them. As DNA, the CDR3 is TGTGCCAGCAGTATCATGGGGAACACTGAAGCTTTCTTT. Encoded protein: CASSIMGNTEAFF.

With respect to this clonotype: The conserved phenylalanine or tryptophan normally closing the CDR3 is absent here, so this likely arose from a read error. The rearrangement uses TRBV29-1 and TRBJ2-1; D is possibly TRBD2 (5 bases). The V end lost 7 bases, the J end lost 6 bases, and 7 bases lay between the germline ends. The V gene's germline CDR1 is SQVTM and CDR2 ANQGSEA. The CDR3 sequence is 10 residues long. The chain's CDR3 is CSDGINEQFL. The CDR3 region has the DNA TGCAGCGACGGGATCAATGAGCAGTTCTTA.